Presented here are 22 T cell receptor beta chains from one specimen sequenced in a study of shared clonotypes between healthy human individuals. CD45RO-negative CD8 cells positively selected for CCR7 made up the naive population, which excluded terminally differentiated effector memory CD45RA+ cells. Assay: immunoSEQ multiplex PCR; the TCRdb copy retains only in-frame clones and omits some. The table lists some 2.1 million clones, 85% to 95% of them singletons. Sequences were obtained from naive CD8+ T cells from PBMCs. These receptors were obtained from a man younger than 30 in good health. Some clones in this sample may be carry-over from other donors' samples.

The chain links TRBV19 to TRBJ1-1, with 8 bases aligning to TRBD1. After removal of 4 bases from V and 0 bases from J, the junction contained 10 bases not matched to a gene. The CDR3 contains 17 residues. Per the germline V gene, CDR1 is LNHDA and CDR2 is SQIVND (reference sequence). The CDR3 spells CASSRRPGGAMNTEAFF. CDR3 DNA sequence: TGTGCCAGTAGTAGGAGGCCAGGGGGCGCCATGAACACTGAAGCTTTCTTT.

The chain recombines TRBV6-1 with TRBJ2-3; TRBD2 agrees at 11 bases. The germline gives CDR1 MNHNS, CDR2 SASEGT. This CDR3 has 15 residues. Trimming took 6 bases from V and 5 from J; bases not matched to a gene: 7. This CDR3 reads CASRTLAGGQDTQYF. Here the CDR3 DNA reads TGTGCCAGCAGAACCCTAGCGGGAGGCCAAGATACGCAGTATTTT.

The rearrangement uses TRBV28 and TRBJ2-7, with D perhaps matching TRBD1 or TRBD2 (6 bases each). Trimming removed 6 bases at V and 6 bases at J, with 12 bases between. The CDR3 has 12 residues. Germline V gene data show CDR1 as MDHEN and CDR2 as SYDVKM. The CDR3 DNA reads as TGTGCCAGCAGAATCGGGGGCGGCGAGCAGTACTTC. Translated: CASRIGGGEQYF.

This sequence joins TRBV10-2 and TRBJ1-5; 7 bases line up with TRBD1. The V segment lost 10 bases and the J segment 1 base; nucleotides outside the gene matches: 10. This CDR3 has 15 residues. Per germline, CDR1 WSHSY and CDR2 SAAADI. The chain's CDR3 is CAKDRHVGSNQPQHF. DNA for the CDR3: TGCGCCAAGGACAGGCACGTTGGAAGCAATCAGCCCCAGCATTTT.

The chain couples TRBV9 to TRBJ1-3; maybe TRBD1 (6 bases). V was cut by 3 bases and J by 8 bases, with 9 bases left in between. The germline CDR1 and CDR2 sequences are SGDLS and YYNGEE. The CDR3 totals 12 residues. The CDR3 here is CASSAKGDTIYF. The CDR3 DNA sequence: TGTGCCAGCAGCGCCAAGGGGGACACCATATATTTT.

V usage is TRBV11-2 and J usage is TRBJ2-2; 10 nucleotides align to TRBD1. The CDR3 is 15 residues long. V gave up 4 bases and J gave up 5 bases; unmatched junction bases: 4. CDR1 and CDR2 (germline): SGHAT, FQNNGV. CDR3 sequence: CASSSGTGVTGELFF. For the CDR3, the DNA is TGTGCCAGCAGCTCAGGGACAGGGGTGACCGGGGAGCTGTTTTTT.

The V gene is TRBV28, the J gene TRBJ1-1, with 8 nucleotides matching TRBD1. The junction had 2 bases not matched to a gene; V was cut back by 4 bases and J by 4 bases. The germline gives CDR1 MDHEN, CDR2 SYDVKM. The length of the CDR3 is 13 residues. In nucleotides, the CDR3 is TGTGCCAGCAGTTGGACAGGGCTCACTGAAGCTTTCTTT. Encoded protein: CASSWTGLTEAFF.

CDR3 residues: CASSIGDLAFF. The CDR3 region has the DNA TGTGCCAGTAGTATCGGAGATCTAGCTTTCTTT. The gene calls are TRBV19 and TRBJ1-1; unclear D gene. The CDR3 runs to 11 residues. CDR1 and CDR2 (germline): LNHDA, SQIVND (reference sequence). Trimming shortened V by 3 bases and J by 10 bases, and 9 bases separated the two germline ends. Using reference TRBV19 and TRBJ1-1 for the parts outside the CDR3, the full variable domain is DGGITQSPKYLFRKEGQNVTLSCEQNLNHDAMYWYRQDPGQGLRLIYYSQIVNDFQKGDIAEGYSVSREKKESFPLTVTSAQKNPTAFYLCASSIGDLAFFGQGTRLTVV.

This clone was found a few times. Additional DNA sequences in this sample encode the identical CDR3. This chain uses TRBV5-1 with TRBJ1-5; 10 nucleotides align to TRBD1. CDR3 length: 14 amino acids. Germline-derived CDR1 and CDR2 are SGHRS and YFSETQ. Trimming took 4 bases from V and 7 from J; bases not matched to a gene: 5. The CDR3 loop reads CASSPGQGSQPQHF. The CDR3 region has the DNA TGCGCCAGCAGCCCGGGACAGGGGAGCCAGCCCCAGCATTTT.

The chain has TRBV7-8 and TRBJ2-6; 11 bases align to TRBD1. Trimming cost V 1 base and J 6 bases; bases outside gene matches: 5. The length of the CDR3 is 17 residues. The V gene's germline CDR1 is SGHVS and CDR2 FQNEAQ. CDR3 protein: CASSLGTGGFVANVLTF. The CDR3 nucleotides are TGTGCCAGCAGCTTAGGGACAGGGGGCTTTGTGGCCAACGTCCTGACTTTC.

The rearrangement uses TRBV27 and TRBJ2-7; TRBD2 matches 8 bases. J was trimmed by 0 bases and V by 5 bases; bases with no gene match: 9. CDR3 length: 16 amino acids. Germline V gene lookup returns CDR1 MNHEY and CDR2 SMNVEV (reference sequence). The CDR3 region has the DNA TGTGCCAGCAGTCCAAGTCTCGGGGGGGTCTCCTACGAGCAGTACTTC. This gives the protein CASSPSLGGVSYEQYF.

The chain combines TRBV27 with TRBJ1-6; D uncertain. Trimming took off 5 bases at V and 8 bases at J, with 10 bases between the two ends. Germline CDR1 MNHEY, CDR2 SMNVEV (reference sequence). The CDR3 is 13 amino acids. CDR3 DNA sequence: TGTGCCAGCAGTCCAGGATTTTATTCACCCCTCCACTTT. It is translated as CASSPGFYSPLHF.

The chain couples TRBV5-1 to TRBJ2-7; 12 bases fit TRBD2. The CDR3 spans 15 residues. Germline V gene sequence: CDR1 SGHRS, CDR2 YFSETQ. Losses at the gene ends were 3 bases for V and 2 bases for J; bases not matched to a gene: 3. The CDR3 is CASSSSSGRAYEQYF. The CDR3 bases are TGCGCCAGCAGCTCATCTAGCGGGAGGGCCTACGAGCAGTACTTC.

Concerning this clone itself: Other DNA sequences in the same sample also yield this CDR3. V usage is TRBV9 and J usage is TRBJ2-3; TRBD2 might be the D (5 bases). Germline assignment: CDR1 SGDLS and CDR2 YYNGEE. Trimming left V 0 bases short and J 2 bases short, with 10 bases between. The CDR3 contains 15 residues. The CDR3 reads CASSVGGSLTDTQYF. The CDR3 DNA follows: TGTGCCAGCAGCGTAGGTGGGAGCCTCACAGATACGCAGTATTTT.

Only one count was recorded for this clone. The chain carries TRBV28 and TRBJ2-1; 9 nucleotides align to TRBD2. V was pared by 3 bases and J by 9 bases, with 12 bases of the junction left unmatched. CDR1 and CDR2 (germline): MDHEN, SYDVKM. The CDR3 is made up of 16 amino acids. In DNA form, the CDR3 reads TGTGCCAGCAGTTTTGGTCTAGCGGGAAACTCGGGTGAGCAGTTCTTC. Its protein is CASSFGLAGNSGEQFF.

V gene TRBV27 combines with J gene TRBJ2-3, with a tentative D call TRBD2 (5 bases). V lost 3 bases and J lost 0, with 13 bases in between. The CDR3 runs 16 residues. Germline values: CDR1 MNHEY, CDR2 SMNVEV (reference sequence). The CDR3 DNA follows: TGTGCCAGCAGTTTCCTGAGGGCTAGAAGCACAGATACGCAGTATTTT. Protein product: CASSFLRARSTDTQYF.

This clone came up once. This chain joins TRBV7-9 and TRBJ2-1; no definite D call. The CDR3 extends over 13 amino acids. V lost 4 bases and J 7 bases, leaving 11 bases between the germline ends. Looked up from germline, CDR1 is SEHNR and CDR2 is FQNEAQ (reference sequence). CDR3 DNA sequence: TGTGCCAGCAGCTCGTACAGTGGGAATGAGCAGTTCTTC. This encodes CASSSYSGNEQFF.

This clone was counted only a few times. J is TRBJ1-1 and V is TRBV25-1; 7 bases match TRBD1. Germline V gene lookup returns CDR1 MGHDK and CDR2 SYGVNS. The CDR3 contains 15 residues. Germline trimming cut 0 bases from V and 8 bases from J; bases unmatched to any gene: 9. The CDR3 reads CASSEYFEWTGEAFF. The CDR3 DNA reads TGTGCCAGCAGTGAATATTTTGAATGGACAGGCGAAGCTTTCTTT.

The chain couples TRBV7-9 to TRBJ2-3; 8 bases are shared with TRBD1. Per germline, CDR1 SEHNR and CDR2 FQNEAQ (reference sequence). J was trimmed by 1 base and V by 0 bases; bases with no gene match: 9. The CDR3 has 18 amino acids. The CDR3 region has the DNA TGTGCCAGCAGCTTAGCGGCCACCGGGACAGGACGCACAGATACGCAGTATTTT. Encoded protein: CASSLAATGTGRTDTQYF.

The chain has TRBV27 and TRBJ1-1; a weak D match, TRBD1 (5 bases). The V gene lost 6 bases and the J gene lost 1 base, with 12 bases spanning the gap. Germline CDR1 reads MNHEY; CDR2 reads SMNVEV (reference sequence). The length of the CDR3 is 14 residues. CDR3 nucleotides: TGTGCCAGCAGATACCAAACAGGGAACACTGAAGCTTTCTTT. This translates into CASRYQTGNTEAFF.

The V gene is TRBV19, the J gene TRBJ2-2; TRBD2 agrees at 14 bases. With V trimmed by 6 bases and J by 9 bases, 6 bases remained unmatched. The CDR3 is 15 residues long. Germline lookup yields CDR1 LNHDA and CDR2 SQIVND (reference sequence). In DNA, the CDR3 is TGTGCCAGTAGCAGGGGGACTAGCGGGAGTTGGGAGCTGTTTTTT. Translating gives CASSRGTSGSWELFF.

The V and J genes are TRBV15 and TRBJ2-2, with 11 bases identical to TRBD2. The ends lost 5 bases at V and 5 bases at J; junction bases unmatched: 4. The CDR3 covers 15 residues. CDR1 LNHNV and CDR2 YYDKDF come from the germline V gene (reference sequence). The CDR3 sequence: CATSAGTSGTGELFF. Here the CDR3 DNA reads TGTGCCACCAGCGCCGGGACTAGCGGAACCGGGGAGCTGTTTTTT.